A selection of T cell receptor beta chains follows, all from one sample in a study of shared clonotypes between healthy human individuals. The table came from immunoSEQ multiplex PCR; TCRdb's copy has only in-frame clones and leaves some out. The top ten hold about 0.12% of the sample, which has roughly 650,000 clones, 95% to 97% seen once. Input material: naive CD8+ T cells sorted from blood. Receptors were obtained from a woman aged 25 to 39 in good health. The CDR3 runs from the conserved cysteine through the conserved F or W. Each record gives: V gene, J gene, clone size, D gene, CDR3 DNA, CDR3 protein. D genes are given only for firm matches. Clone size is given for some rows only: seen once, a few or many times, or a class if the clone is expanded.

TRBV28	TRBJ2-3	.	TRBD2	TGTGCCAGCGATGGACTAGTTTCAGATACGCAGTATTTT	CASDGLVSDTQYF
TRBV14	TRBJ2-3	.	.	TGTGCCAGCAGCCAACCCCCGGATACGCAGTATTTT	CASSQPPDTQYF
TRBV13	TRBJ2-1	.	TRBD1	TGTGCCACCCGTCCCGGGACAGGGTTGCATGAGCAGTTCTTC	CATRPGTGLHEQFF
TRBV7-2	TRBJ2-7	.	.	TGTGCCAGCAGCTTACAGCGCTACGAGCAGTACTTC	CASSLQRYEQYF
TRBV27	TRBJ2-7	.	TRBD2	TGTGCCAGCAGCTATGGACTAGCGAGTTCCTACGAGCAGTACTTC	CASSYGLASSYEQYF
TRBV28	TRBJ2-7	once	.	TGTGCCAGCAGTTCACCCTACGAGCAGTACTTC	CASSSPYEQYF
TRBV28	TRBJ2-3	.	.	TGTGCCAGCAGTTTCCAGGGAGTATTTACGCAGTATTTT	CASSFQGVFTQYF
TRBV7-6	TRBJ2-4	.	.	TGTGCCAGCAGCTTGTCCCCCAGCGGCGTGTTAGCCAAAAACATTCAGTACTTC	CASSLSPSGVLAKNIQYF
TRBV28	TRBJ1-1	.	TRBD1	TGTGCCAGCAGTTCGACAGGGGGCAGGGGGAACACTGAAGCTTTCTTT	CASSSTGGRGNTEAFF
TRBV4-1	TRBJ2-2	.	.	TGCGCCAGCAGCCTTACTGGCGGGCACACCGGGGAGCTGTTTTTT	CASSLTGGHTGELFF
TRBV7-2	TRBJ2-7	once	.	TGTGCCAGCAGCGCCCCGAGGGTTCCCGGGACGTCTTACTCCTACGAGCAGTACTTC	CASSAPRVPGTSYSYEQYF
TRBV21-1	TRBJ1-5	once	.	TGTGCCAGCAGCAAAGTACAGGACAGCAATCAGCCCCAGCATTTT	CASSKVQDSNQPQHF
TRBV5-6	TRBJ1-5	.	.	TGTGCCAGCAGCATCCGGGACCCATTTGGCAATCAGCCCCAGCATTTT	CASSIRDPFGNQPQHF
TRBV30	TRBJ2-7	.	.	TGTGCCTGGAGCCCCGGTGGGGGACGCGAGCAGTACTTC	CAWSPGGGREQYF
TRBV27	TRBJ2-5	.	.	TGTGCCAGCAGTTTATCGGCGCGCCTTGAGCAGTACTTC	CASSLSARLEQYF
TRBV15	TRBJ2-2	.	TRBD2	TGTGCCACCAGCAGAGATACTAGCGGGAGAGGATGGGGGGAGCTGTTTTTT	CATSRDTSGRGWGELFF
TRBV28	TRBJ1-4	few	.	TGTGCCAGCAGTCTACCGCTTGAGGGTGGGAAACTGTTTTTT	CASSLPLEGGKLFF
TRBV27	TRBJ2-7	.	.	TGTGCCAGCAGCCCAGAGGGCCCCCCGGACGAGCAGTACTTC	CASSPEGPPDEQYF
TRBV28	TRBJ2-1	.	.	TGTGCCAGCAGTCCCCAACCGCACAATGAGCAGTTCTTC	CASSPQPHNEQFF
TRBV7-8	TRBJ2-1	.	TRBD1	TGTGCCAGCAGCCACAGAGAGGACAGGGTAGATAATGAGCAGTTCTTC	CASSHREDRVDNEQFF
TRBV2	TRBJ1-5	.	TRBD1	TGTGCCAGCAGGACAGGGCACGATAGCAATCAGCCCCAGCATTTT	CASRTGHDSNQPQHF
TRBV4-1	TRBJ1-1	.	.	TGCGCCAGCAGCCTCCGAGGGGGAGTGAACACTGAAGCTTTCTTT	CASSLRGGVNTEAFF
TRBV5-8	TRBJ2-1	.	.	TGTGCCAGCAGCTACTGGTCGGCAGGACACAATGAGCAGTTCTTC	CASSYWSAGHNEQFF
TRBV7-8	TRBJ2-7	.	TRBD2	TGTGCCAGCAGCTTAGCCCAATCGACTAGCGGCTACGAGCAGTACTTC	CASSLAQSTSGYEQYF
TRBV5-6	TRBJ2-3	.	.	TGTGCCAGCAGCTTGTGGGAAAAAGGAGAGTCAGATACGCAGTATTTT	CASSLWEKGESDTQYF
TRBV6-5	TRBJ2-7	.	TRBD2	TGTGCCAGCACCAGCGGGAGGTTGTACGAGCAGTACTTC	CASTSGRLYEQYF
TRBV11-2	TRBJ2-4	.	.	TGTGCCAGCAGCTTAGTTAGCGGTATAGCCAAAAACATTCAGTACTTC	CASSLVSGIAKNIQYF
TRBV15	TRBJ1-2	.	.	TGTGCCACCAGCAGAGATCAAGGACACTATGGCTACACCTTC	CATSRDQGHYGYTF
TRBV2	TRBJ1-4	.	.	TGTGCCAGCAGTGAAGACAGCCTTAATGAAAAACTGTTTTTT	CASSEDSLNEKLFF
TRBV7-6	TRBJ2-7	.	.	TGTGCCAGCAGCCCGGAGGGGTACTCCTACGAGCAGTACTTC	CASSPEGYSYEQYF
TRBV5-4	TRBJ2-7	.	TRBD1	TGTGCCAGCAGCTTAGGGACAGGATACGAGCAGTACTTC	CASSLGTGYEQYF
TRBV7-9	TRBJ2-1	once	TRBD2	TGTGCCAGCAGCCACAGCGGGAGCGGGCAGTTCTTC	CASSHSGSGQFF
TRBV29-1	TRBJ2-1	.	.	TGCAGCGTGGGGGGACGGAGCTCCTACAATGAGCAGTTCTTC	CSVGGRSSYNEQFF
TRBV28	TRBJ2-5	.	TRBD2	TGTGCCAGCAGTTCCAACCGACTAGCGGGAGACCGGGGGCAAGAGACCCAGTACTTC	CASSSNRLAGDRGQETQYF
TRBV5-1	TRBJ2-7	.	TRBD1	TGCGCCAGCAGCTTTGGACAGGGGGTCTACGAGCAGTACTTC	CASSFGQGVYEQYF
TRBV11-2	TRBJ2-4	.	.	TGTGCCAGCAGCGACAACGTCATTCAGTACTTC	CASSDNVIQYF
TRBV6-5	TRBJ1-1	once	.	TGTGCCAGCGGCCTGGTTGAAGCTTTCTTT	CASGLVEAFF
TRBV10-2	TRBJ2-7	.	TRBD1	TGCGCCAGCAGTGGTGGGACAGCCTACGAGCAGTACTTC	CASSGGTAYEQYF
TRBV4-2	TRBJ2-7	.	TRBD2	TGTGCCAGCAGCCAAGATCTGCCCCTAGCGGGATCGGAGGAGCAGTACTTC	CASSQDLPLAGSEEQYF
TRBV7-8	TRBJ2-1	.	.	TGTGCCAGCAGCTTAGCGGGAGAAGGGGAGCAGTTCTTC	CASSLAGEGEQFF
TRBV5-6	TRBJ2-3	.	.	TGTGCCAGCAGCGTTGACTCAGGGATAGGGGATACGCAGTATTTT	CASSVDSGIGDTQYF
TRBV10-2	TRBJ2-1	.	.	TGCGCCAGCAGTGATTCGGTGGCAGCCGAAGACTTCGCTTACAATGAGCAGTTCTTC	CASSDSVAAEDFAYNEQFF
TRBV15	TRBJ2-1	.	TRBD2	TGTGCCACCAGCAGAGGTGTTGCGGGAGGTCTTGAGCAGTTCTTC	CATSRGVAGGLEQFF
TRBV4-1	TRBJ2-2	once	.	TGCGCCAGCAGCCAGAGAAGCCGGGACCTAGCCGGGGAGCTGTTTTTT	CASSQRSRDLAGELFF
TRBV13	TRBJ1-2	few	.	TGTGCCAGCAGCCTCAGGAGCTCTAACTATGGCTACACCTTC	CASSLRSSNYGYTF
TRBV27	TRBJ2-1	once	TRBD2	TGTGCCAGCAGTCCGTTAGCGGGAGTGGGATACAATGAGCAGTTCTTC	CASSPLAGVGYNEQFF
TRBV19	TRBJ1-1	.	.	TGTGCCAGTAGTACCCGGACGGCTGAGGTTAGGGCTTTCTTT	CASSTRTAEVRAFF
TRBV19	TRBJ2-1	.	.	TGTGCCAGTAGTCGACTAGTGGATGAGCAGTTCTTC	CASSRLVDEQFF
TRBV27	TRBJ2-7	.	.	TGTGCCAGCAGGTCAGTACAGGAAGCTGTCTACGAGCAGTACTTC	CASRSVQEAVYEQYF
TRBV9	TRBJ2-1	.	.	TGTGCCAGCAGCGTAGAGTCAAGCGGTTACAATGAGCAGTTCTTC	CASSVESSGYNEQFF
TRBV6-5	TRBJ2-2	once	.	TGTGCCAGCACCTTGGGGGGCGCGAACACCGGGGAGCTGTTTTTT	CASTLGGANTGELFF
TRBV13	TRBJ2-7	.	TRBD2	TGTGCCAGCGGTGGGGGACTAGAATCCTACGAGCAGTACTTC	CASGGGLESYEQYF
TRBV14	TRBJ2-1	.	TRBD1	TGTGCCAGCAGCCAGGAACCTCCCGGGACAGGGAAGTGGAATGAGCAGTTCTTC	CASSQEPPGTGKWNEQFF
TRBV30	TRBJ1-1	once	.	TGTGCCTGGAGTGTACTAATTTCATCTGAAGCTTTCTTT	CAWSVLISSEAFF